These 24 T cell receptor beta chains came from one sample sequenced in a study of OX40 agonist ivuxolimab in advanced cancers. TCRdb keeps only in-frame clones here, not all; method: immunoSEQ multiplex PCR. The table records approximately 70,000 clones, around 90% of them present only once. The sample here was CD4+ or CD8+ T cells sorted from blood, taken in a trial of the OX40 agonist ivuxolimab. The receptors stem from an adult with an advanced solid tumor such as melanoma, head and neck, liver or kidney cancer.

CDR3 sequence reads: CASSLTWRNEQFF. The CDR3 DNA reads TGTGCCAGCAGTTTAACCTGGAGGAATGAGCAGTTCTTC. This chain connects TRBV27 to TRBJ2-1; D perhaps matches TRBD2 (5 bases). Deletions cut 2 bases from V and 7 bases from J, with 9 bases between. CDR3 length: 13 amino acids. CDR1 is MNHEY and CDR2 is SMNVEV in the germline V gene (reference sequence).

This chain uses TRBV5-5 with TRBJ1-1; D unresolved. Germline V CDR1 and CDR2: SGHKS, YYEKEE (reference sequence). The CDR3 is made up of 13 amino acids. The germline V and J ends were trimmed by 5 bases and 0 bases, with 8 bases remaining between them. DNA for the CDR3: TGTGCCAGCAGACGCGACATGAACACTGAAGCTTTCTTT. It codes for CASRRDMNTEAFF.

V gene TRBV30 combines with J gene TRBJ1-2, with no clear D. Per germline, CDR1 GTSNPN and CDR2 SVGIG (reference sequence). This CDR3 is 12 amino acids long. The V end lost 6 bases, the J end lost 8 bases, and 16 bases lay between the germline ends. In DNA, the CDR3 is TGTGCCTGTTCCCCCCCACTGGGAGGCTACACCTTC. Its translation is CACSPPLGGYTF. The full variable domain, in which reference TRBV30 and TRBJ1-2 provide the parts outside the CDR3, is SQTIHQWPATLVQPVGSPLSLECTVEGTSNPNLYWYRQAAGRGLQLLFYSVGIGQISSEVPQNLSASRPQDRQFILSSKKLLLSDSGFYLCACSPPLGGYTFGSGTRLTVV.

V gene TRBV9 combines with J gene TRBJ2-5, with TRBD1 matching 9 bases. This CDR3 has 17 residues. V dropped 3 bases and J dropped 3; count of bases not matched to a gene: 12. Germline V lookup: CDR1 SGDLS, CDR2 YYNGEE. CDR3 bases: TGTGCCAGCAGCGGCGGTTGGGACAGGGCGGGAAAAGAGACCCAGTACTTC. Protein sequence: CASSGGWDRAGKETQYF.

The rearrangement links TRBV11-2 to TRBJ2-7; D possibly corresponds to TRBD1 (6 bases). CDR1 is SGHAT, CDR2 FQNNGV, per germline. Trimming removed 3 bases at V and 5 bases at J, with 11 bases between. The CDR3 loop spans 13 amino acids. The CDR3 loop reads CASSFRGSNEQYF. The CDR3, as DNA: TGTGCCAGCAGCTTCAGGGGCTCAAACGAGCAGTACTTC.

A few counts support this clone. This chain connects TRBV4-3 to TRBJ2-1; 9 bases align to TRBD2. Germline V gene sequence: CDR1 LGHNA, CDR2 YSLEER. Trimming cost V 0 bases and J 1 base; bases outside gene matches: 7. This CDR3 has 18 residues. DNA of the CDR3: TGCGCCAGCAGCCAAGATAGTCATAGCGGGGGATCCTACAATGAGCAGTTCTTC. It codes for CASSQDSHSGGSYNEQFF.

CDR3 sequence: CASSPGSRARDEQYF. The CDR3 DNA reads TGTGCCAGTAGTCCTGGGAGCAGGGCTAGGGACGAGCAGTACTTC. This chain joins TRBV19 and TRBJ2-7; D may be TRBD1 or TRBD2 (5 bases each). Germline V gene lookup returns CDR1 LNHDA and CDR2 SQIVND (reference sequence). V lost 5 bases, J lost 5 bases, and 19 bases lay in between. The CDR3 loop spans 15 amino acids. Variable domain in full (rest from reference TRBV19 and TRBJ2-7): DGGITQSPKYLFRKEGQNVTLSCEQNLNHDAMYWYRQDPGQGLRLIYYSQIVNDFQKGDIAEGYSVSREKKESFPLTVTSAQKNPTAFYLCASSPGSRARDEQYFGPGTRLTVT.

The chain links TRBV28 to TRBJ1-1; no clear D gene. This CDR3 spans 13 amino acids. V lost 7 bases and J 0 bases, leaving 9 bases between the germline ends. The germline V gene encodes CDR1 MDHEN and CDR2 SYDVKM. This CDR3 is CASIKTVNTEAFF. The CDR3 region has the DNA TGTGCCAGCATCAAGACGGTGAACACTGAAGCTTTCTTT.

This chain uses TRBV9 with TRBJ1-2; D perhaps matches TRBD1 (5 bases). Per the germline V gene, CDR1 is SGDLS and CDR2 is YYNGEE. The ends were cut back, 0 bases at V and 13 bases at J, with 13 bases in the middle. The CDR3 is 12 amino acids. CDR3 region: CASSVVGADVTF. The CDR3 DNA sequence: TGTGCCAGCAGCGTAGTCGGGGCCGATGTCACCTTC.

The V call is TRBV19, the J call TRBJ2-3, with D perhaps being TRBD1 or TRBD2 (5 bases each). The length of the CDR3 is 14 residues. Per the germline V gene, CDR1 is LNHDA and CDR2 is SQIVND (reference sequence). V was shortened by 5 bases and J by 10 bases, with 19 bases between the two germline ends. The CDR3 reads CASSPHPGPEAQYF. The CDR3, as DNA: TGTGCCAGTAGTCCCCACCCGGGACCCGAGGCGCAGTATTTT.

This sequence joins TRBV14 and TRBJ2-6; no clear D. The CDR3 sequence is 17 residues long. The V and J ends lost 0 bases and 0 bases respectively, with 9 bases between them. Looked up from germline, CDR1 is SGHDN and CDR2 is FVKESK. Here the CDR3 reads CASSQDVVTSGANVLTF. CDR3 DNA sequence: TGTGCCAGCAGCCAAGATGTAGTTACCTCTGGGGCCAACGTCCTGACTTTC.

V and J are TRBV4-2 and TRBJ1-1; TRBD1 agrees at 8 bases. Germline V CDR1 and CDR2: LGHNA, YNFKEQ. V trimming: 4 bases; J trimming: 4 bases; junction bases outside the gene matches: 2. This CDR3 region has 13 residues. The CDR3 reads CASSPTGGTEAFF. The DNA of the CDR3 is TGTGCCAGCAGCCCCACAGGGGGCACTGAAGCTTTCTTT.

This sequence joins TRBV28 and TRBJ2-7; perhaps TRBD1 as D (7 bases). Trimming cost V 3 bases and J 4 bases, with 13 bases left between them. Looked up from germline, CDR1 is MDHEN and CDR2 is SYDVKM. The CDR3 extends over 14 amino acids. CDR3 bases: TGTGCCAGCAGTTTGTACAGGGGAGGATACGAGCAGTACTTC. Translating it yields CASSLYRGGYEQYF.

This clone was found a few times. V usage is TRBV25-1 and J usage is TRBJ1-6; TRBD1 agrees at 8 bases. The germline V gene encodes CDR1 MGHDK and CDR2 SYGVNS. The length of the CDR3 is 14 residues. V lost 8 bases, J lost 5 bases, and 5 bases stayed unmatched. The CDR3 DNA reads TGTGCCAGCGGCCCGACAGGGGATAATTCACCCCTCCACTTT. It codes for CASGPTGDNSPLHF.

The V gene is TRBV27, the J gene TRBJ1-2, with 11 bases lining up with TRBD1. There are 16 residues in the CDR3. Germline CDR1 and CDR2: MNHEY and SMNVEV (reference sequence). The junction had 11 bases not matched to a gene; V was cut back by 5 bases and J by 6 bases. CDR3 in DNA: TGTGCCAGCAGTGCCCGGACAGGGGGCGAAGTGAATGGCTACACCTTC. Protein product: CASSARTGGEVNGYTF.

With regard to this clone: Other DNA sequences in the same sample also yield this CDR3. The V call is TRBV4-1, the J call TRBJ2-1; 8 bases align to TRBD1. V dropped 1 base and J dropped 2; count of bases not matched to a gene: 1. CDR1 and CDR2 from the germline V gene are MGHRA and YSYEKL. This CDR3 has 15 amino acids. As DNA, the CDR3 is TGCGCCAGCAGCCAAGCCAGGGGGCCCTACAATGAGCAGTTCTTC. Its protein product is CASSQARGPYNEQFF.

The chain uses TRBV7-9 and TRBJ1-2, with D perhaps matching TRBD1 (6 bases). Trimming stripped 5 bases from V and 5 bases from J, with 18 bases between. The CDR3 covers 15 residues. Germline lookup yields CDR1 SEHNR and CDR2 FQNEAQ (reference sequence). DNA for the CDR3: TGTGCCAGCAGCCAAGAGGGGGGTACGACTTATGGCTACACCTTC. Its translation is CASSQEGGTTYGYTF.

The chain recombines TRBV2 with TRBJ2-2; D remains ambiguous. This CDR3 region has 17 residues. Trimming took off 0 bases at V and 1 base at J, with 12 bases between the two ends. CDR1 and CDR2 (germline): SNHLY, FYNNEI. Here the CDR3 reads CASSEAGYRENTGELFF. CDR3 nucleotide sequence: TGTGCCAGCAGTGAAGCAGGGTATAGGGAGAACACCGGGGAGCTGTTTTTT.

V and J are TRBV5-4 and TRBJ2-7, with 8 bases aligning to TRBD1. Germline loops: CDR1 SGHNT, CDR2 YYREEE (reference sequence). The CDR3 totals 17 residues. Germline trimming cut 2 bases from V and 1 base from J; bases unmatched to any gene: 11. The CDR3 DNA reads as TGTGCCAGCAGCTTCGGGGAAAATGGGGACAGGTCCTACGAGCAGTACTTC. Its translation: CASSFGENGDRSYEQYF.

The V gene is TRBV15, the J gene TRBJ2-2; D is unresolved. The CDR3 is 17 amino acids. The V gene's germline CDR1 is LNHNV and CDR2 YYDKDF (reference sequence). V was trimmed by 0 bases and J by 0 bases, leaving 11 bases between them. CDR3 in amino acids: CATSRDRTASNTGELFF. In DNA, the CDR3 is TGTGCCACCAGCAGAGACAGGACGGCCTCGAACACCGGGGAGCTGTTTTTT.

The chain couples TRBV28 to TRBJ1-1; 9 bases align to TRBD1. The CDR3 is 14 amino acids. Germline CDR1 is MDHEN and CDR2 is SYDVKM. V gave up 3 bases and J gave up 4 bases; unmatched junction bases: 3. The CDR3: CASSFTGGGTEAFF. The CDR3 DNA sequence: TGTGCCAGCAGTTTCACAGGGGGCGGCACTGAAGCTTTCTTT.

A single count supports this clone. V is TRBV5-8 and J is TRBJ2-7; 9 bases map to TRBD1. After removal of 5 bases from V and 4 bases from J, the junction contained 4 bases not matched to a gene. Per the germline V gene, CDR1 is SGHTS and CDR2 is YDEGEE. CDR3 length equals 13 residues. The CDR3 DNA reads as TGTGCCAGCAGTCCACAGGGGGCTTACGAGCAGTACTTC. Amino acid sequence: CASSPQGAYEQYF.

The CDR3 DNA follows: TGTGCCAGTAGTATAACCGGGTCAGGGAATCAGCCCCAGCATTTT. This encodes CASSITGSGNQPQHF. The J gene is TRBJ1-5, the V gene TRBV19, with a tentative D call TRBD1 (5 bases). CDR3 size: 15 residues. Trimming pared 2 bases from V and 4 bases from J, leaving 12 bases between. Per the germline V gene, CDR1 is LNHDA and CDR2 is SQIVND (reference sequence). The entire variable domain, with the rest obtained from reference TRBV19 and TRBJ1-5, is as follows: DGGITQSPKYLFRKEGQNVTLSCEQNLNHDAMYWYRQDPGQGLRLIYYSQIVNDFQKGDIAEGYSVSREKKESFPLTVTSAQKNPTAFYLCASSITGSGNQPQHFGDGTRLSIL.

V gene TRBV4-3 combines with J gene TRBJ1-4; D is perhaps TRBD1 (6 bases). CDR3 length: 14 amino acids. V lost 4 bases, J lost 6 bases, and 12 bases lay in between. Germline CDR1 is LGHNA and CDR2 is YSLEER. The CDR3, as DNA: TGCGCCAGCAGCCCAGGGGTGATGGATGAAAAACTGTTTTTT. Protein sequence: CASSPGVMDEKLFF.